This T cell receptor (beta chain) appears in the sequencing data of a study of metastatic and nonmetastatic thyroid tumors (dated by TCRdb to the early 2020s). For context, the study as a whole: Repertoires from peripheral blood and from tumor or nodule tissue samples of malignant and benign thyroid patients were compared. Study-wide conclusions, independent of this receptor: TCR beta diversity was reported as significantly higher in malignant tumors than in benign nodules, in both blood and tumor samples.

CDR1 is given as LNHDA and CDR2 as SQIVND, both from the germline V gene (reference sequence). There are 13 amino acids in the CDR3, from cysteine to phenylalanine inclusive. Of all the DNA, just the CDR3 is kept, 39 bases in frame from base 1. V lost 3 bases and J lost 7 bases; the stretch between them is 10 bases long. Library construction relied on PCR. Sequencer: Illumina HiSeq 4000. High-throughput sequencing was used to profile the TCR beta-chain CDR3 region of every patient. The authors processed their data as follows. A classifier to discriminate distant-metastatic papillary thyroid cancer patients was built from CDR3 differences across clinicopathological groups. The Shannon index was used to assess repertoire diversity, and the Morisita-Horn index was used to assess tumor-blood repertoire similarity. Using fastp at Q25 and MiXCR, TCRdb reprocessed the public reads and kept productive beta chains. The V and J calls reflect TCRdb's pipeline rather than the authors' work. Here the sample has about 92,000 clones; approximately 15% occur a single time. The ten largest clones take up roughly 3.9% of the sample.

No patient had received any treatment before thyroid surgery. Using T-cell receptor beta sequencing, the researchers looked back retrospectively at clinical samples from patients, gathered between about 2011 and 2018. The sample holds many counts of this clone. The antigen it recognizes is unknown. No base quality information exists; no much larger clone differs at one position. The rearranged chain carries TRBV19 and TRBJ1-5, with the D gene not confidently named. The specimen was blood. The source is a female donor with papillary thyroid cancer or a benign thyroid nodule (not recorded which). Some clones in this sample may be carry-over from other donors' samples. Read as DNA, the sequence is TGTGCCAGTAGTATCCGGGAGGGACAGCCCCAGCATTTT. Its protein reads: CASSIREGQPQHF. With all but the CDR3 taken from the reference TRBV19 and TRBJ1-5 genes, the full variable domain is: DGGITQSPKYLFRKEGQNVTLSCEQNLNHDAMYWYRQDPGQGLRLIYYSQIVNDFQKGDIAEGYSVSREKKESFPLTVTSAQKNPTAFYLCASSIREGQPQHFGDGTRLSIL.